This is a list of T cell receptor beta chains from one sample in a study of graft-versus-host responses after intestinal transplantation. The data were produced by immunoSEQ multiplex PCR, yet TCRdb's version contains in-frame clones alone and is incomplete. Of tens of thousands of clones listed, around 92% are singletons. No antigen has been identified for these receptors. This specimen consisted of unstimulated CD8+ T cells sorted from spleen or lymph node cells, obtained before intestinal transplant. The receptors here all came from a human donor who received an intestinal transplant. The CDR3 runs from the conserved cysteine through the conserved F or W. The order of the fields is clone size, D gene, J gene, V gene, CDR3 DNA, CDR3 protein. D genes are given only for firm matches. Rows may omit the clone size; those that give it use once, few, many or a size class.

- TRBD1 TRBJ2-7 TRBV28 TGTGCCAGCAGAAAACACAGGGGCTCCTACGAGCAGTACTTC CASRKHRGSYEQYF
- TRBD1 TRBJ1-2 TRBV4-1 TGCGCCAGCAGTCGGAAACAGGGGGAGGGGGTCTATGGCTACACCTTC CASSRKQGEGVYGYTF
- - TRBJ1-3 TRBV4-2 TGTGCCAGCAGCCAAGATCACGGCGCCGGGGGAAACACCATATATTTT CASSQDHGAGGNTIYF
- TRBD1 TRBJ1-2 TRBV19 TGTGCCAGTAGTATAAGAGGGGGCCGTGGCTACACCTTC CASSIRGGRGYTF
- - TRBJ1-5 TRBV30 TGTGCCTGGAGTGAGGACACGAATCAGCCCCAGCATTTT CAWSEDTNQPQHF
medium-sized - TRBJ1-4 TRBV19 TGTGCCAGTAGTCCAACCGGGGGTTCTAATGAAAAACTGTTTTTT CASSPTGGSNEKLFF
- - TRBJ1-3 TRBV28 TGTGCCAGCAGCCTCGGCTCTGGAAACACCATATATTTT CASSLGSGNTIYF
- - TRBJ1-2 TRBV9 TGTGCCAGCAGTGAGGCAACGGGGGGCTATGGCTACACCTTC CASSEATGGYGYTF
few - TRBJ2-3 TRBV6-4 TGTGCCAGCAGTGAGCGTGCTGGCACAGATACGCAGTATTTT CASSERAGTDTQYF
once TRBD2 TRBJ2-7 TRBV6-1 TGTGCCAGCAGTGAAACATGGGGGGGCTACGAGCAGTACTTC CASSETWGGYEQYF
- - TRBJ2-1 TRBV5-6 TGTGCCAGCAGCTGCGACAGCAGCTCCTACAATGAGCAGTTCTTC CASSCDSSSYNEQFF
- - TRBJ1-1 TRBV6-1 TGTGCCAGCAGTGAAATTGTGCCCTACGAACGGGAGAACACTGAAGCTTTCTTT CASSEIVPYERENTEAFF
- TRBD1 TRBJ2-2 TRBV10-3 TGTGCCATCAGTGAGCCGGGAGGGACAGGGGGAGCTCCGAACACCGGGGAGCTGTTTTTT CAISEPGGTGGAPNTGELFF
- TRBD2 TRBJ2-7 TRBV15 TGTGCCACCAGCACGACTAGCGGAGCCTACGAGCAGTACTTC CATSTTSGAYEQYF
- TRBD1 TRBJ1-1 TRBV5-1 TGCGCCAGCAGCGGGGACAGGGAGGTCACTGAAGCTTTCTTT CASSGDREVTEAFF
- - TRBJ2-7 TRBV9 TGTGCCAGCAGCTCAAACTCCTACGAGCAGTACTTC CASSSNSYEQYF
- TRBD1 TRBJ2-7 TRBV2 TGTGCCAGCATCGGGACAGGGGGCTACGAGCAGTACTTC CASIGTGGYEQYF
once TRBD2 TRBJ2-5 TRBV5-1 TGCGCCAGCAGCACCTACCCGGGACTAGCGATAGAGACCCAGTACTTC CASSTYPGLAIETQYF
- - TRBJ1-3 TRBV5-1 TGCGCCAGCAGCCGGATTGGGGACAAAGGAAACACCATATATTTT CASSRIGDKGNTIYF
- - TRBJ2-1 TRBV7-8 TGTGCCAGCAGCTTAAAATACTACAATGAGCAGTTCTTC CASSLKYYNEQFF